Below, 13 T cell receptor beta chains from the same sample are listed, as sequenced in a study of shared clonotypes between healthy human individuals. Method: immunoSEQ multiplex PCR; TCRdb's copy keeps in-frame clones and lacks some. The data contain under 85,000 clones, 60% to 65% of them singletons. Specimen: memory CD8+ T cells sorted from blood. Subset denoted: CD45RO+ cells pooled with CCR7-negative TemRA cells. All receptors derive from a man aged 25-45 years in good health.

The chain combines TRBV28 with TRBJ2-1; the match to TRBD1 covers 9 bases. The germline CDR1 and CDR2 sequences are MDHEN and SYDVKM. V was clipped by 5 bases and J by 0 bases; unmatched bases: 5. CDR3 length: 16 residues. CDR3 amino acids: CASSTGTGSSYNEQFF. Written as DNA, the CDR3 is TGTGCCAGCAGTACCGGGACAGGGAGCTCCTACAATGAGCAGTTCTTC.

V and J are TRBV2 and TRBJ1-2; D remains ambiguous. CDR1 and CDR2 (germline): SNHLY, FYNNEI. The V gene lost 4 bases and the J gene lost 4 bases, with 10 bases spanning the gap. The CDR3 sequence is 13 residues long. The CDR3 loop reads CASSVGSVYGYTF. The CDR3 nucleotides are TGTGCCAGCAGTGTAGGCAGCGTCTATGGCTACACCTTC.

The chain has TRBV7-2 and TRBJ2-1, with D perhaps TRBD2 (6 bases). Germline assignment: CDR1 SGHTA and CDR2 FQGNSA. This CDR3 has 13 residues. With 8 bases removed from V and 0 bases from J, the gap between germline ends came to 8 bases. As DNA, the CDR3 is TGTGCCAGCGGGAGGACCTCCTACAATGAGCAGTTCTTC. Amino acids: CASGRTSYNEQFF.

This clone was picked up a small number of times. The chain links TRBV6-1 to TRBJ2-4, with 8 nucleotides matching TRBD2. The V gene's germline CDR1 is MNHNS and CDR2 SASEGT. V lost 2 bases, J lost 0 bases, and 0 bases stayed unmatched. This CDR3 contains 15 residues. CDR3 DNA: TGTGCCAGCAGTGAACTAGCGGGAGCCAAAAACATTCAGTACTTC. Its translation is CASSELAGAKNIQYF.

On this clone: This specimen includes other DNA sequences encoding the same CDR3. The chain is built from TRBV28 and TRBJ2-7; D is undetermined. The CDR3 is 11 amino acids. Germline-derived CDR1 and CDR2 are MDHEN and SYDVKM. Trimming stripped 6 bases from V and 4 bases from J, with 7 bases between. CDR3 region: CASSRYYEQYF. CDR3 DNA: TGTGCCAGCAGCCGCTATTACGAGCAGTACTTC. Full variable domain (remainder filled in from reference TRBV28 and TRBJ2-7): DVKVTQSSRYLVKRTGEKVFLECVQDMDHENMFWYRQDPGLGLRLIYFSYDVKMKEKGDIPEGYSVSREKKERFSLILESASTNQTSMYLCASSRYYEQYFGPGTRLTVT.

As concerns this clone: The sample contains more than one DNA sequence encoding this CDR3. This sequence joins TRBV28 and TRBJ2-7, with unresolved D. With 3 bases removed from V and 3 bases from J, the gap between germline ends came to 3 bases. Per germline, CDR1 MDHEN and CDR2 SYDVKM. The CDR3 totals 11 residues. CDR3 in DNA: TGTGCCAGCAGTTTGAACTACGAGCAGTACTTC. Its protein product is CASSLNYEQYF.

The rearrangement joins TRBV11-2 to TRBJ2-7; D is unresolved. The CDR3 is 17 amino acids. Trimming left V 6 bases short and J 0 bases short, with 21 bases between. CDR1 is SGHAT and CDR2 is FQNNGV in the germline V gene. The CDR3, as DNA: TGTGCCAGCAGTCCCTCCTCTACCCGAGTAAGCTCCTACGAGCAGTACTTC. Its protein product is CASSPSSTRVSSYEQYF.

The rearrangement joins TRBV7-8 to TRBJ2-3; possibly TRBD1 or TRBD2 for D (5 bases each). Germline CDR1 is SGHVS and CDR2 is FQNEAQ. V dropped 4 bases and J dropped 4 bases, with 9 bases sitting between them. The CDR3 runs to 13 residues. CDR3: CASSSGTPDTQYF. The CDR3 DNA reads as TGTGCCAGCAGCTCAGGGACCCCAGATACGCAGTATTTT.

This clone was observed a handful of times. A junction boundary mismatches the germline segment, possibly from a read error. This chain connects TRBV2 to TRBJ1-2, with D possibly TRBD1 on 6 matching bases. The CDR3 runs to 12 residues. Germline loops: CDR1 SNHLY, CDR2 FYNNEI. The CDR3 spells CAGRTTGYGYTF. The CDR3 nucleotides read TGTGCCGGCAGAACCACAGGGTATGGCTACACCTTC.

V is TRBV25-1 and J is TRBJ1-5; no reliable D call. Germline V gene data show CDR1 as MGHDK and CDR2 as SYGVNS. The CDR3 contains 12 residues. V gave up 4 bases and J gave up 2 bases, with 3 bases separating them. The CDR3 loop is CASSGRNQPQHF. DNA for the CDR3: TGTGCCAGCAGTGGCCGCAATCAGCCCCAGCATTTT.

There are many counts of this clone. V is TRBV4-1 and J is TRBJ1-5; the D is unclear. Between the trimmed V and J ends, which lost 10 bases and 3 bases, there was a span of 19 bases. CDR1 MGHRA and CDR2 YSYEKL come from the germline V gene. The CDR3 has 15 residues. In nucleotides, the CDR3 is TGCGCCACCTCAGAACGACACCTCTCCAATCAGCCCCAGCATTTT. Encoded protein: CATSERHLSNQPQHF.

As for this clone: The likely explanation is a read error, given a far larger clone one base away. The same CDR3 is also encoded by other DNA sequences in this sample. The chain employs TRBV6-5 and TRBJ2-7; 11 bases are shared with TRBD1. Germline CDR1 is MNHEY and CDR2 is SVGAGI. V trimming: 4 bases; J trimming: 4 bases; junction bases outside the gene matches: 3. This CDR3 is 14 amino acids long. The CDR3 region is CASSSGTGGYEQYF. The CDR3 nucleotides are TGTGCCAGCAGTTCGGGGACAGGGGGGTACGAGCAGTACTTC.

The gene calls are TRBV4-3 and TRBJ1-1; D may be TRBD1 (6 bases). The CDR3 sequence is 15 residues long. The ends were cut back, 0 bases at V and 5 bases at J, with 13 bases in the middle. Germline V gene sequence: CDR1 LGHNA, CDR2 YSLEER. This CDR3 is CASSQDFQGRTEAFF. The CDR3 coding sequence is TGCGCCAGCAGCCAAGATTTCCAGGGGCGAACTGAAGCTTTCTTT.